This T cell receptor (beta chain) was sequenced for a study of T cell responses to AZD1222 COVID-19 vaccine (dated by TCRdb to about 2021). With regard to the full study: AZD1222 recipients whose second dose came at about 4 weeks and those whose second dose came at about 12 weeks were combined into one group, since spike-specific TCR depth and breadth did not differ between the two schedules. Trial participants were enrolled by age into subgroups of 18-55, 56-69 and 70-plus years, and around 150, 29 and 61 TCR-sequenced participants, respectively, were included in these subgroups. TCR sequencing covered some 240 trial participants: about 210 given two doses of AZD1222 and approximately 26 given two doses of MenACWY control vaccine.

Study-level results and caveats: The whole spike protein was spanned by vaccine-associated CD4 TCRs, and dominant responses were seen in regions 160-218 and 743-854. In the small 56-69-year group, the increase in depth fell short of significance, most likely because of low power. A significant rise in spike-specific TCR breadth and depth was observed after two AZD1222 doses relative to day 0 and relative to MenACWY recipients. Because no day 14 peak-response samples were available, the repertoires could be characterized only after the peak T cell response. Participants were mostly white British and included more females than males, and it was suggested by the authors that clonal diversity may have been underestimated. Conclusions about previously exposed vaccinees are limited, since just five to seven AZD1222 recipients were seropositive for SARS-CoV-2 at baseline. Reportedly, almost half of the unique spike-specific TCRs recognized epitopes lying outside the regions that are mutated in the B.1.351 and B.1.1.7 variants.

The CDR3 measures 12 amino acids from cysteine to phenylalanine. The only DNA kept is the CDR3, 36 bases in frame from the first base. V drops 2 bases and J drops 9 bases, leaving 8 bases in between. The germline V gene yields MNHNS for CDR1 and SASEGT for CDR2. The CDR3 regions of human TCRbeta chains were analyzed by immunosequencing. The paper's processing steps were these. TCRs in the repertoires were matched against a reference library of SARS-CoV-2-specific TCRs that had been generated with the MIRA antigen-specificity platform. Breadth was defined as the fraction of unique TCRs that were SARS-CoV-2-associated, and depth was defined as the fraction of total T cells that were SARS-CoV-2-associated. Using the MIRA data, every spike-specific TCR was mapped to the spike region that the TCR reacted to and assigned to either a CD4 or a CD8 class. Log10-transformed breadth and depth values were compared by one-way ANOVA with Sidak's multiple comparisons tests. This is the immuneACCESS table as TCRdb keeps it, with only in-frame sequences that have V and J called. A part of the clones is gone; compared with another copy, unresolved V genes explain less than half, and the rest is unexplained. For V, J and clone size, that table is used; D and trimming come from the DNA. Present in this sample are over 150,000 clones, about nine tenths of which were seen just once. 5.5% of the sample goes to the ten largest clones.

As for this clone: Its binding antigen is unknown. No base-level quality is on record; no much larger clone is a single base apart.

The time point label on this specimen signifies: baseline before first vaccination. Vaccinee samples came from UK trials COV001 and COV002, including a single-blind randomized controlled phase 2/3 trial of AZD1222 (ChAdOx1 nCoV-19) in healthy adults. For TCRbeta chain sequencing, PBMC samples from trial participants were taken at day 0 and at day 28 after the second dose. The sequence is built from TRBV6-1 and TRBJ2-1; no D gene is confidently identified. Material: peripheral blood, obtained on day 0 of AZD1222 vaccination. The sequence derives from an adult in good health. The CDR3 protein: CASSEFTGEQFF. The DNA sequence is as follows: TGTGCCAGCAGTGAATTCACGGGTGAGCAGTTCTTC.